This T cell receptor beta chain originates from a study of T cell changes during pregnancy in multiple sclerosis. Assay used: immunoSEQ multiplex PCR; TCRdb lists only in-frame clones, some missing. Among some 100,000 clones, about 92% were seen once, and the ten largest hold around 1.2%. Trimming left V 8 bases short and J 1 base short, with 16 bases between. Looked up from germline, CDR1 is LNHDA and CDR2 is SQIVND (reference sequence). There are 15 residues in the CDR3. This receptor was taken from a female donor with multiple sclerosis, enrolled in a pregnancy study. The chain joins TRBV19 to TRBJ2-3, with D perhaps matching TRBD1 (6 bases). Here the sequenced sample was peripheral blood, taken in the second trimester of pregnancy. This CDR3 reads CASGIQGRGTDTQYF. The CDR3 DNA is TGTGCCAGTGGAATCCAGGGGCGGGGCACAGATACGCAGTATTTT.